This T cell receptor beta chain was sequenced in a study of T cell responses to AZD1222 COVID-19 vaccine. General study points: Among AZD1222 vaccinees, only six were seropositive at baseline. Repertoire collection took place solely once the T cell response had peaked. A mostly white British donor set with more females was recruited, and clonal diversity was possibly underestimated. A reported finding is that nearly half of spike-specific TCRs target unmutated variant regions.

The CDR3 runs 16 residues. Looked up from germline, CDR1 is MNHNY and CDR2 is SVGAGI (reference sequence). V was clipped by 5 bases and J by 1 base; unmatched bases: 8. Using immunoSEQ multiplex PCR, the repertoire was profiled, and TCRdb retains in-frame clones only, with some absent. The table lists about 180,000 clones, 85% to 90% of them singletons. In the case of this clone: Its antigen is still unknown.

The V gene is TRBV6-6, the J gene TRBJ2-3, with 8 bases identical to TRBD2. This sequence originates from an adult in good health. The sequenced sample was peripheral blood, obtained on day 0 of AZD1222 vaccination. The CDR3 nucleotides are TGTGCCAGCAGTCCCCTCGGGCGGGGGGGCACAGATACGCAGTATTTT. Amino acid sequence: CASSPLGRGGTDTQYF.